A selection of T cell receptor beta chains follows, all from one sample in a study of identical twins. TCRdb reprocessed the 5' RACE reads with MiXCR, giving one entry per CDR3 protein. The repertoire holds roughly 290,000 distinct CDR3 sequences, with around 9.7% as singletons. The data were also submitted as part of a second study, on yellow fever vaccine responses in identical twins.

The sequencing input was CD8+ T cells sorted from blood. These receptor sequences come from a woman aged 18-35 years in good health. Both conserved end residues are trimmed from each CDR3. The D gene is left open where the match is weak.

V gene	D gene	J gene	CDR3 protein
TRBV29-1	.	TRBJ2-4	SVSGPLDSIQY
TRBV20-1	TRBD2	TRBJ2-1	SAPPGLAGSYNEQF
TRBV27	.	TRBJ2-2	ASSLIWRGNTGELF
TRBV12-3/TRBV12-4	.	TRBJ1-2	ASSFSGPQNGYT
TRBV20-1	.	TRBJ2-1	SASGSGSYNEQF
TRBV7-2	TRBD2	TRBJ2-1	ASSLGPASGNYNEQF
TRBV29-1	TRBD1	TRBJ2-7	SVEMGQGVTYEQY
TRBV7-9	TRBD2	TRBJ2-1	ASSSPIRTSGLNEQF
TRBV12-3/TRBV12-4	TRBD2	TRBJ2-3	ASRTGTSGRNTDTQY
TRBV29-1	.	TRBJ2-5	SVGGLETQY
TRBV12-3/TRBV12-4	TRBD2	TRBJ2-1	ASSLAHGSGEFYEQF
TRBV7-2	.	TRBJ2-7	ASSLVPNEQY
TRBV10-3	.	TRBJ2-7	AISGQDSLYEQY
TRBV2	.	TRBJ1-1	ASSVSTEVNTEAF
TRBV6-4	TRBD1	TRBJ2-3	ASSETGGGTDTQY
TRBV7-9	.	TRBJ1-2	ASSPSPSKPGGYT
TRBV6-1	.	TRBJ2-3	ASSEGRGADTQY
TRBV20-1	.	TRBJ1-1	SARRSAEAF
TRBV5-1	TRBD1	TRBJ2-7	ASRWTGSYEQY
TRBV7-6	TRBD2	TRBJ2-2	ASTGGGGLTGELF
TRBV19	TRBD2	TRBJ2-1	ASSIDTLSSGLAGGLAYNEQF
TRBV7-2	.	TRBJ2-1	ASSSFLLNEQF
TRBV20-1	TRBD1	TRBJ2-2	SARVEGGTGALFGGELF
TRBV29-1	TRBD1	TRBJ2-1	SVEGQGNNGQF
TRBV27	.	TRBJ2-7	ASSLVGYSYEQY
TRBV13	TRBD2	TRBJ2-7	ASSLMTGGPYNEQY
TRBV7-9	.	TRBJ1-5	ASSSSILPQH
TRBV9	TRBD2	TRBJ2-7	ASSSHPGTSYEQY
TRBV4-3	.	TRBJ2-2	ASSQDGGLEAGELF
TRBV12-3/TRBV12-4	TRBD2	TRBJ2-7	ASRNTSGATYEQY
TRBV14	.	TRBJ2-7	ASSPTLLEYEQY
TRBV7-9	.	TRBJ2-5	ASRAAIKGTQY
TRBV20-1	.	TRBJ1-1	SASGEGITEAF
TRBV25-1	.	TRBJ1-2	ASSEGAGVGYT
TRBV5-1	.	TRBJ2-5	ASSLALGYIETQY
TRBV10-3	TRBD1	TRBJ1-1	AISEHDRGGTEAF
TRBV6-2/TRBV6-3	.	TRBJ2-7	ATLDLTGDYEQY
TRBV12-3/TRBV12-4	.	TRBJ2-2	ASSGGRSTNTGELF
TRBV6-5	.	TRBJ2-7	ASSYSGHLVYEQY
TRBV7-9	.	TRBJ2-1	ASSLPPAGPGNEQF
TRBV6-5	.	TRBJ2-1	ASSYSMDGVSYNEQF
TRBV2	.	TRBJ1-1	ASSPRTASNTEAF
TRBV12-3/TRBV12-4	.	TRBJ1-1	ASSKTMNTEAF
TRBV2	.	TRBJ2-1	ASSGTTPYNEQF
TRBV5-6	.	TRBJ2-6	ASTASGANVLT
TRBV15	.	TRBJ2-6	ATTQRGAGANVLT
TRBV28	.	TRBJ2-5	ASSPGMFGTQY
TRBV7-2	TRBD2	TRBJ2-1	ASSASGAEQL
TRBV27	TRBD1	TRBJ2-2	ASSSGQVGELF
TRBV20-1	TRBD2	TRBJ2-7	SASPLAGTDREQY
TRBV6-5	TRBD1	TRBJ2-1	ASSYSFTTGGFYNEQF
TRBV24-1	.	TRBJ2-2	ATSDYRSPGELF
TRBV5-5	.	TRBJ1-1	ASSVTIRVEAF
TRBV9	.	TRBJ2-7	ASSVGWDGYEQY
TRBV7-9	.	TRBJ2-7	ASSLVQGINEQY